The text below deals with one TCR beta chain. These data originate in a study of blood T cell repertoires in COVID-19. Germline V CDR1 and CDR2: SQVTM, ANQGSEA. The CDR3 spans 15 residues. With 1 base clipped from V and 1 base from J, the junction kept 6 bases outside the gene matches. Data came from immunoSEQ multiplex PCR; TCRdb stores just in-frame clones and leaves some out. This repertoire shows approximately 190,000 clones, approximately 86% found once; its top ten account for just under 25%. The TCR sequence derives from a woman in her thirties or forties in a cohort exposed to, infected with or recovered from COVID-19 (not recorded which). Sequencing was done on a sample of PBMCs or T cells enriched from blood (not recorded which). The chain joins TRBV29-1 to TRBJ1-1; 7 bases map to TRBD1. Here the CDR3 reads CSVEGSGGKNTEAFF. As DNA, the CDR3 is TGCAGCGTTGAAGGGTCAGGGGGTAAGAACACTGAAGCTTTCTTT.